The 18 T cell receptor beta chains reported below all come from one sample, sequenced in a study of Ad26.COV2.S vaccination and SARS-CoV-2 variants. Measured with immunoSEQ multiplex PCR; TCRdb has only the in-frame clones, and not every one. The data show 200,000 to 300,000 clones, with around 85% seen just once and less than 3.5% held by the top ten. Treatment described: about 20 received Ad26.COV2.S at low or high dose, single or two shots; about 5 received placebo; per-sample allocation not given. The investigators took samples on day 63 after the first vaccine or placebo injection. Source: peripheral blood, taken in a trial of Ad26.COV2.S vaccine versus placebo. These receptors were collected from a person aged 18-65 years who received the Ad26.COV2.S COVID-19 vaccine or a placebo.

The V gene is TRBV9, the J gene TRBJ1-4, with D maybe TRBD1 (5 bases). The CDR3 extends over 14 amino acids. The germline CDR1 and CDR2 sequences are SGDLS and YYNGEE. Trimming cost V 5 bases and J 5 bases, with 13 bases left between them. The CDR3, as DNA: TGTGCCAGCAGTCCTGATTGGGGGAATGAAAAACTGTTTTTT. Its translation: CASSPDWGNEKLFF.

The V and J genes are TRBV30 and TRBJ1-5; 7 nucleotides line up with TRBD1. CDR3 length equals 14 residues. With 1 base clipped from V and 5 bases from J, the junction kept 5 bases outside the gene matches. The germline gives CDR1 GTSNPN, CDR2 SVGIG (reference sequence). The CDR3 sequence is CAWSAGQLYQPQHF. Here the CDR3 DNA reads TGTGCCTGGAGTGCGGGACAGTTATATCAGCCCCAGCATTTT.

The gene calls are TRBV18 and TRBJ2-7, with TRBD2 matching over 7 bases. V gave up 2 bases and J gave up 6 bases; unmatched junction bases: 10. CDR3 length equals 15 residues. Germline V CDR1 and CDR2: KGHSH, LQKENI. The CDR3 sequence is CASSPGTGRISEQYV. The CDR3 coding sequence is TGTGCCAGCTCACCAGGTACCGGGAGGATCAGCGAGCAGTACGTC.

The chain recombines TRBV7-9 with TRBJ2-7, with TRBD2 matching 8 bases. Germline trimming cut 1 base from V and 7 bases from J; bases unmatched to any gene: 3. The V gene's germline CDR1 is SEHNR and CDR2 FQNEAQ (reference sequence). The CDR3 length is 13 residues. The CDR3 protein is CASSLVERGEQYV. The CDR3 DNA sequence: TGTGCCAGCAGCTTAGTAGAGCGGGGGGAGCAGTACGTC.

The chain uses TRBV27 and TRBJ2-1; 8 positions match TRBD1. With V trimmed by 5 bases and J by 3 bases, 9 bases remained unmatched. Looked up from germline, CDR1 is MNHEY and CDR2 is SMNVEV (reference sequence). This CDR3 comprises 16 residues. CDR3 nucleotide sequence: TGTGCCAGCAGTCCCCGACAGGGGATATTCTACAATGAGCAGTTCTTC. This sequence encodes CASSPRQGIFYNEQFF.

The chain joins TRBV19 to TRBJ2-3; 8 bases are shared with TRBD2. The trim removed 10 bases at V and 1 base at J, leaving 10 bases unmatched. CDR3 length: 15 residues. The germline V gene encodes CDR1 LNHDA and CDR2 SQIVND (reference sequence). This CDR3 is CATKERGSGTDTQYF. The CDR3 region has the DNA TGTGCCACGAAAGAGCGGGGGTCCGGCACAGATACGCAGTATTTT.

V and J are TRBV4-2 and TRBJ2-5; TRBD1 matches at 7 bases. Germline V lookup: CDR1 LGHNA, CDR2 YNFKEQ. This CDR3 spans 14 amino acids. The J segment lost 2 bases and the V segment lost 5 bases, leaving 5 bases of the junction unmatched. The CDR3 here is CASSARTGQETQYF. CDR3 sequence (DNA): TGTGCCAGCAGCGCTAGGACAGGACAAGAGACCCAGTACTTC.

The sample holds one count of this clone. The rearrangement joins TRBV9 to TRBJ1-4, with D unresolved. CDR3 length: 13 residues. Trimming took off 3 bases at V and 7 bases at J, with 10 bases between the two ends. Germline V gene sequence: CDR1 SGDLS, CDR2 YYNGEE. In DNA form, the CDR3 reads TGTGCCAGCAGCGCGGGGAGGCGTGAAAAACTGTTTTTT. Protein: CASSAGRREKLFF. The full variable domain, in which reference TRBV9 and TRBJ1-4 provide the parts outside the CDR3, is DSGVTQTPKHLITATGQRVTLRCSPRSGDLSVYWYQQSLDQGLQFLIQYYNGEERAKGNILERFSAQQFPDLHSELNLSSLELGDSALYFCASSAGRREKLFFGSGTQLSVL.

The rearrangement joins TRBV6-1 to TRBJ2-5; the D gene is possibly TRBD1 (5 bases). Germline CDR1 and CDR2: MNHNS and SASEGT. With 1 base removed from V and 6 bases from J, the gap between germline ends came to 12 bases. The CDR3 loop spans 14 amino acids. CDR3 sequence reads: CASSEGDNRKTQYF. DNA of the CDR3: TGTGCCAGCAGTGAAGGAGACAACAGGAAGACCCAGTACTTC.

The chain joins TRBV18 to TRBJ2-2; perhaps TRBD1 as D (5 bases). V was clipped by 7 bases and J by 5 bases, with 20 bases between them. This CDR3 contains 16 residues. Germline CDR1 and CDR2: KGHSH and LQKENI. This CDR3 reads CASFPRQSLVTGELFF. The CDR3 region has the DNA TGTGCCAGCTTCCCCAGACAGTCCCTTGTTACCGGGGAGCTGTTTTTT.

The rearrangement uses TRBV27 and TRBJ2-3; D may match TRBD1 or TRBD2 (5 bases each). Trimming cost V 5 bases and J 2 bases, with 14 bases left between them. The germline V gene has CDR1 MNHEY and CDR2 SMNVEV (reference sequence). The CDR3 has 15 amino acids. The CDR3 sequence is CASSPGTQLTDTQYF. The CDR3 DNA is TGTGCCAGCAGTCCCGGGACCCAACTCACAGATACGCAGTATTTT.

The CDR3 DNA reads TGTGCCAGTAGTAAAGGACTAGCGGGGGCTTCCTACGAGCAGTACTTC. Translating it yields CASSKGLAGASYEQYF. The V call is TRBV19, the J call TRBJ2-7, with TRBD2 identical over 13 bases. The CDR3 consists of 16 residues. Germline V gene sequence: CDR1 LNHDA, CDR2 SQIVND (reference sequence). V dropped 4 bases and J dropped 1; count of bases not matched to a gene: 4.

This clone appeared a single time. The chain joins TRBV6-4 to TRBJ2-3; 7 bases are a match to TRBD1. Germline V gene sequence: CDR1 MRHNA, CDR2 SNTAGT. Unmatched junction bases numbered 5, after V lost 0 bases and J lost 2 bases. CDR3 length: 16 residues. CDR3: CASSDSSQGDTDTQYF. In DNA, the CDR3 is TGTGCCAGCAGTGACTCGAGTCAGGGGGACACAGATACGCAGTATTTT.

The rearrangement links TRBV19 to TRBJ1-1; D uncertain. CDR3 size: 13 residues. Trimming pared 3 bases from V and 1 base from J, leaving 6 bases between. Germline V gene sequence: CDR1 LNHDA, CDR2 SQIVND (reference sequence). The CDR3 is CASSIMGNTEAFF. The CDR3 DNA reads as TGTGCCAGTAGTATTATGGGGAACACTGAAGCTTTCTTT. Complete variable domain (other parts from reference TRBV19 and TRBJ1-1): DGGITQSPKYLFRKEGQNVTLSCEQNLNHDAMYWYRQDPGQGLRLIYYSQIVNDFQKGDIAEGYSVSREKKESFPLTVTSAQKNPTAFYLCASSIMGNTEAFFGQGTRLTVV.

The chain combines TRBV3-1 (or the pseudogene TRBV3-2) with TRBJ2-6; no reliable D call. Between the trimmed V and J ends, which lost 5 bases and 0 bases, there was a span of 8 bases. Germline CDR1 LGHDT, CDR2 YNNKEL (reference sequence). CDR3 length: 15 residues. The CDR3 protein is CASSEPGSGANVLTF. CDR3 in DNA: TGTGCCAGCAGCGAACCGGGCTCTGGGGCCAACGTCCTGACTTTC.

The CDR3 sequence: CASSRPSGGQGDTQYF. The CDR3 DNA follows: TGTGCCAGCAGTCGGCCTAGCGGGGGGCAAGGAGATACGCAGTATTTT. The rearrangement links TRBV6-2 or TRBV6-3 to TRBJ2-3, with TRBD2 matching 11 bases. Looked up from germline, CDR1 is MNHEY and CDR2 is SVGEGT. J lost 5 bases, V lost 5 bases, and 9 bases had no gene match. This CDR3 is 16 amino acids long.

This clone has a handful of counts. This rearrangement joins TRBV9 to TRBJ2-7, with D tentatively TRBD2 (6 bases). Germline lookup yields CDR1 SGDLS and CDR2 YYNGEE. V gave up 2 bases and J gave up 7 bases, with 22 bases separating them. The CDR3 spans 16 residues. The DNA for the CDR3 is TGTGCCAGCAGCGTTTCGGAGGGGCCGAAGGTCTGTGAGCAGTACGTC. Its translation is CASSVSEGPKVCEQYV.

The genes are TRBV19 and TRBJ2-7; perhaps TRBD1 as D (5 bases). The V end lost 4 bases, the J end lost 3 bases, and 10 bases lay between the germline ends. The CDR3 is 13 amino acids. Germline V CDR1 and CDR2: LNHDA, SQIVND (reference sequence). CDR3 loop: CASSTYDSYEQYF. The CDR3 nucleotides are TGTGCCAGTAGTACCTACGACAGCTACGAGCAGTACTTC.